This T cell receptor (beta chain) was identified during a study of T cell responses to AZD1222 COVID-19 vaccine. General observations from the study: Nearly half of spike-specific TCRs reportedly target unmutated variant regions. Baseline antibody screening turned up just a handful of seropositive AZD1222 recipients. Regions 160-218 and 743-854 dominated among vaccine-associated CD4 TCRs spanning spike.

CDR3 size: 14 residues. Trimming removed 6 bases from V and 0 bases from J; junction bases left unmatched: 4. Germline CDR1 SGHRS, CDR2 YFSETQ. TCRdb's table, derived via immunoSEQ multiplex PCR, lists solely in-frame clones and lacks some. The repertoire has about 110,000 clones, about 90% of them found once; the top ten carry approximately 8.2%. The analysis combined second doses at about 4 or about 12 weeks. This clone appeared once. No antigen is known for it. V usage is TRBV5-1 and J usage is TRBJ2-5, with TRBD2 matching over 8 bases. The specimen comprised peripheral blood, sampled 28 days after the second AZD1222 dose. This sequence originates from an adult who received the AZD1222 COVID-19 vaccine. CDR3: CASTAGGYQETQYF. As DNA, the CDR3 is TGCGCCAGCACGGCGGGGGGCTACCAAGAGACCCAGTACTTC.